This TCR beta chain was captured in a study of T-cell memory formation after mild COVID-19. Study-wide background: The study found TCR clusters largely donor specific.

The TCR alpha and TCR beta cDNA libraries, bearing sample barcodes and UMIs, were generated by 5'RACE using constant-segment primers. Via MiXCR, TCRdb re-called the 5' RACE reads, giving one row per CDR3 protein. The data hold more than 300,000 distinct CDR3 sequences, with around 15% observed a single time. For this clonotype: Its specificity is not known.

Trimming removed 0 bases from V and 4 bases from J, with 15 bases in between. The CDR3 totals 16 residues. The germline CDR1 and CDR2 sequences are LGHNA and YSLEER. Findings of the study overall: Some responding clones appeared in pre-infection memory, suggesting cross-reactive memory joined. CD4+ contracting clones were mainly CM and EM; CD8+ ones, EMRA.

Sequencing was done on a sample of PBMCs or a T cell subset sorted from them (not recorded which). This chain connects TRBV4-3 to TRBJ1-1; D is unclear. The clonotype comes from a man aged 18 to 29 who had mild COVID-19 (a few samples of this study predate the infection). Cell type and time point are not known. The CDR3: CASSQEDRRERTEAFF. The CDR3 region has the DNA TGCGCCAGCAGCCAAGAGGATAGGCGCGAGCGCACTGAAGCTTTCTTT.